One T cell receptor beta chain is described in this entry. The data were taken from a study of T-cell memory formation after mild COVID-19. Study overall: The study found TCR clusters largely donor specific.

TCRdb ran MiXCR on the 5' RACE reads and lists one entry per CDR3 protein. The repertoire holds over 450,000 distinct CDR3 sequences, with approximately 20% as singletons. V lost 5 bases to trimming and J lost 6 bases; unmatched junction nucleotides: 11. Germline V gives CDR1 SEHNR, CDR2 FQNEAQ (reference sequence). This CDR3 contains 16 residues. The clonotype was recovered from an adult woman who had mild COVID-19 (a few samples of this study predate the infection). Cell type and time point are not known. The J gene is TRBJ2-3, the V gene TRBV7-9, with 10 bases matching TRBD2. The sequencing sample was made of PBMCs or a T cell subset sorted from them (not recorded which). CDR3 in amino acids: CASSLGLAGEWDTQYF. CDR3 DNA sequence: TGTGCCAGCAGCCTCGGGCTAGCGGGAGAGTGGGATACGCAGTATTTT.